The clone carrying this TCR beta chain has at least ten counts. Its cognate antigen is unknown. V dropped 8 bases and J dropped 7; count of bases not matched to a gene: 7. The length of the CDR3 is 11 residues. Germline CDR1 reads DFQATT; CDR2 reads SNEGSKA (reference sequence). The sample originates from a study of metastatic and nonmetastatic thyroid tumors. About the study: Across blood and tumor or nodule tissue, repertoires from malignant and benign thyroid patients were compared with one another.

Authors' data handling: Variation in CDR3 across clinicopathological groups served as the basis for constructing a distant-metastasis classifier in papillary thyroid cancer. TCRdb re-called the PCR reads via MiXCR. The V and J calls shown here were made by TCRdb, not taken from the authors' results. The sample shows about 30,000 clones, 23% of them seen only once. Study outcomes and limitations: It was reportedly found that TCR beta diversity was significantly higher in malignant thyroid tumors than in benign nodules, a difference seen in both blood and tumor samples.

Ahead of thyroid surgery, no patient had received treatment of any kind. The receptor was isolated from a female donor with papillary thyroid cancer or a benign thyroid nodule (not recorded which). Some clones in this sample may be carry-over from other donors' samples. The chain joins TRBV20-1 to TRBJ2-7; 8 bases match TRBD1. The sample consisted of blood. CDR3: CSTRQGREQYF. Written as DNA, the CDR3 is TGCAGTACCCGACAGGGGAGGGAGCAGTACTTC.